A selection of T cell receptor beta chains follows, all from one sample in a study of cytomegalovirus exposure and HLA in healthy donors. Here immunoSEQ multiplex PCR was the method, and the copy in TCRdb shows in-frame clones only, minus some. The sample lists about 210,000 clones; approximately 86% were seen once. Sequencing was done on a sample of PBMCs. The receptors come from a woman aged 25-40 years in good health and CMV-seronegative. The CDR3 runs from the conserved cysteine through the conserved F or W. D genes are given only for firm matches. Clone size appears in some rows only: once, few, many, or a class for an expanded clone.

abundance | j_gene | v_gene | d_gene | CDR3nt | CDR3aa
NA | TRBJ2-1 | TRBV28 | NA | TGTGCCAGCAGCCCGAGGCCAGGGGCGTACAATGAGCAGTTCTTC | CASSPRPGAYNEQFF
NA | TRBJ2-7 | TRBV7-8 | TRBD1 | TGTGCCAGCAGCTACTCCGGGACAGGGCAGTACTTC | CASSYSGTGQYF
once | TRBJ1-1 | TRBV11-1 | NA | TGTGCCAGCAGCACCCAAGCAGGGGCCACTGAAGCTTTCTTT | CASSTQAGATEAFF
NA | TRBJ2-5 | TRBV29-1 | NA | TGCAGCGTCGTGCCAGGGAACCAAGAGACCCAGTACTTC | CSVVPGNQETQYF
NA | TRBJ1-5 | TRBV19 | TRBD1 | TGTGCCAGTAACGCGGGACAGCCCAATCAGCCCCAGCATTTT | CASNAGQPNQPQHF
NA | TRBJ2-7 | TRBV7-8 | NA | TGTGCCAGCAGCTTAGTTCCAGGGGTCGAGCAGTACTTC | CASSLVPGVEQYF
few | TRBJ1-1 | TRBV7-9 | NA | TGTGCCAGCAGACGAGGGCGGAGATTGAACACTGAAGCTTTCTTT | CASRRGRRLNTEAFF
NA | TRBJ1-2 | TRBV7-6 | TRBD1 | TGTGCCAGCAGCGCCCGGACAGGGAATGGCTACACCTTC | CASSARTGNGYTF
NA | TRBJ2-3 | TRBV5-1 | NA | TGCGCCAGCAGCTTGGCCAGCGGAGATACGCAGTATTTT | CASSLASGDTQYF
NA | TRBJ2-7 | TRBV6-1 | TRBD2 | TGTGCCAGCAGTGAAGAAGGGGGAATAGCGGGAGAAGACGCGTACGAGCAGTACTTC | CASSEEGGIAGEDAYEQYF
NA | TRBJ2-1 | TRBV7-9 | NA | TGTGCCAGCAGCCCCCGGCTGGGCGGGACGAGCTCCTACAATGAGCAGTTCTTC | CASSPRLGGTSSYNEQFF
NA | TRBJ2-5 | TRBV6-1 | NA | TGTGCCAGCAGTGGCGGTTTTAAAGAGACCCAGTACTTC | CASSGGFKETQYF
NA | TRBJ2-1 | TRBV2 | NA | TGTGCCAGCAGAGAGCGGACCAGCTCCTACAATGAGCAGTTCTTC | CASRERTSSYNEQFF
few | TRBJ2-1 | TRBV4-2 | NA | TGTGCCAGCAGCCAAGAGGTTGCGGGGAATGAGCAGTTCTTC | CASSQEVAGNEQFF
NA | TRBJ2-3 | TRBV6-5 | NA | TGTGCCAGCACGCGGTCGAGAGCGCTCACAGATACGCAGTATTTT | CASTRSRALTDTQYF